The clone carrying this T cell receptor beta chain was recorded many times. Its antigen is not identified. These data originate in a study of blood T cells in healthy people across ages. For the second PCR, which ran for roughly 6 to 11 cycles, a sample-barcoded 5' primer and a J-beta primer mix were used. Via MiXCR, TCRdb re-called the 5' RACE reads, giving one row per CDR3 protein. The sample lists about 1.6 million distinct CDR3 sequences, around 36% seen once, with over 9% in the top ten. Findings and caveats of the study: Lack of knowledge of donor CMV status possibly confounded expanded clonotype changes.

This CDR3 has 15 amino acids. Germline values: CDR1 LNHNV, CDR2 YYDKDF (reference sequence). V shed 1 base and J shed 2 bases, with 11 bases lying between them. The sequence derives from a woman in her thirties in good health. The V call is TRBV15, the J call TRBJ2-5; D perhaps matches TRBD2 (5 bases). Material for sequencing was blood. The DNA for the CDR3 is TGTGCCACCAGCAGAGTCTCCGGGATTCAAGAGACCCAGTACTTC. It codes for CATSRVSGIQETQYF. The variable domain in full, with the rest retrieved from reference TRBV15 and TRBJ2-5, is DAMVIQNPRYQVTQFGKPVTLSCSQTLNHNVMYWYQQKSSQAPKLLFHYYDKDFNNEADTPDNFQSRRPNTSFCFLDIRSPGLGDTAMYLCATSRVSGIQETQYFGPGTRLLVL.